Each of the 4 T cell receptor beta chains below was sequenced from the same sample in a study of early T cells in non-severe SARS-CoV-2 infection. TCRdb reprocessed the 5' RACE reads via MiXCR and lists one record per CDR3 protein. The table lists tens of thousands of distinct CDR3 sequences, 7.5% to 9.5% of them singletons, with 3.5% to 4% in the top ten. The specimen comprised whole blood, sampled at baseline. These receptors were obtained from an adult who was a healthcare worker with PCR-confirmed SARS-CoV-2 infection or an uninfected control (not recorded which).

Concerning this clonotype itself: A much larger clonotype is one base distant, so this may be a read error. J is TRBJ2-3 and V is TRBV5-5, with 13 bases lining up with TRBD2. V trimming: 4 bases; J trimming: 5 bases; junction bases outside the gene matches: 4. The V gene's germline CDR1 is SGHKS and CDR2 YYEKEE (reference sequence). The CDR3 contains 15 residues. The CDR3 nucleotides read TGTGCCAGCAGCGTACTAGCGGGAGGGCTAGATACGCAGTATTTT. Residues: CASSVLAGGLDTQYF.

This clonotype was counted between two and nine times. The chain carries TRBV19 and TRBJ1-1; D uncertain. The CDR3 has 12 amino acids. V was cut by 7 bases and J by 4 bases, with 10 bases left in between. Germline V CDR1 and CDR2: LNHDA, SQIVND (reference sequence). The CDR3 protein is CASMEGFTEAFF. The CDR3 nucleotides read TGTGCCAGTATGGAGGGTTTCACTGAAGCTTTCTTT. Full variable domain (outside the CDR3, taken from reference TRBV19 and TRBJ1-1): DGGITQSPKYLFRKEGQNVTLSCEQNLNHDAMYWYRQDPGQGLRLIYYSQIVNDFQKGDIAEGYSVSREKKESFPLTVTSAQKNPTAFYLCASMEGFTEAFFGQGTRLTVV.

This clonotype showed up just a few times. At one end, the junction sequence differs from germline, possibly due to a read error. The V and J genes are TRBV12-3 or TRBV12-4 and TRBJ2-6; D might be TRBD2 (6 bases). The CDR3 spans 17 residues. CDR3 sequence reads: CASTLAASSSGANVLTF. For the CDR3, the DNA is TGTGCCAGCACTTTAGCGGCCTCAAGCTCTGGGGCCAACGTCCTGACTTTC.

The V and J genes are TRBV11-2 and TRBJ2-1; 11 positions agree with TRBD2. In germline, CDR1 is SGHAT, CDR2 FQNNGV. V dropped 3 bases and J dropped 6; count of bases not matched to a gene: 4. The CDR3 contains 15 residues. The CDR3 is CASSLGTSGTNEQFF. The CDR3 DNA follows: TGTGCCAGCAGCTTGGGGACTAGCGGTACCAATGAGCAGTTCTTC. Full variable domain (remainder filled in from reference TRBV11-2 and TRBJ2-1): EAGVAQSPRYKIIEKRQSVAFWCNPISGHATLYWYQQILGQGPKLLIQFQNNGVVDDSQLPKDRFSAERLKGVDSTLKIQPAKLEDSAVYLCASSLGTSGTNEQFFGPGTRLTVL.